Below are 16 T cell receptor beta chains sequenced from a single sample in a study of CXCR3-negative and CXCR3-positive naive CD8 T cells. Libraries were UMI-labeled 5' RACE TRB cDNA. TCRdb re-called the 5' RACE reads, yielding one record per CDR3 amino acid sequence without DNA. The sample totals fewer than 60,000 distinct CDR3 sequences. Sequenced input: memory CD8+ T cells from blood. The receptors originated from a human donor in good health. Some clones in this sample may be carry-over from other donors' samples.

The chain is built from TRBV5-1 and TRBJ2-7; TCRdb reports TRBD2, a call that lacks DNA to check it against. The CDR3 loop spans 14 amino acids. Germline CDR1 and CDR2: SGHRS and YFSETQ. The CDR3 sequence: CASSRTSGAYEQYF.

The chain combines TRBV29-1 with TRBJ1-4. The CDR3 contains 14 residues. Germline assignment: CDR1 SQVTM and CDR2 ANQGSEA. The CDR3 sequence is CSVYRRTENEKLFF.

The CDR3: CSVEGHSYEQYF. The genes are TRBV29-1 and TRBJ2-7; TCRdb reports TRBD1, a call that lacks DNA to check it against. The CDR3 length is 12 residues. The germline gives CDR1 SQVTM, CDR2 ANQGSEA.

This rearrangement joins TRBV7-3 to TRBJ2-2; the TCRdb call, TRBD1, lacks DNA for checking. CDR3 length: 12 residues. The germline CDR1 and CDR2 sequences are SGHTA and FQGTGA. Here the CDR3 reads CASSPLSGELFF.

This chain joins TRBV4-1 and TRBJ1-1; TCRdb returns TRBD1, unconfirmable since there is no DNA. The CDR3 consists of 15 residues. The germline CDR1 and CDR2 sequences are MGHRA and YSYEKL. The CDR3 region is CASSQTFGGGTEAFF.

The chain links TRBV12-5 to TRBJ1-5; the D call of TRBD1 rests on TCRdb alone, since no DNA is present to check it. The CDR3 length is 15 residues. Germline V gene sequence: CDR1 LGHNT, CDR2 FRNRAP. CDR3 residues: CASGSPGQANQPQHF.

The chain combines TRBV20-1 with TRBJ2-7; the D call of TRBD2 rests on TCRdb alone, since no DNA is present to check it. The CDR3 sequence is 15 residues long. In germline, CDR1 is DFQATT, CDR2 SNEGSKA (reference sequence). Here the CDR3 reads CSARGLAGVSYEQYF.

This sequence joins TRBV14 and TRBJ2-2. Germline values: CDR1 SGHDN, CDR2 FVKESK. The CDR3 length is 15 residues. CDR3 loop: CASSQEYTGTGELFF.

The chain combines TRBV12-3 or TRBV12-4 with TRBJ2-2; TCRdb calls TRBD1, which cannot be checked without DNA. This CDR3 has 19 residues. CDR3 sequence reads: CASSLLEARGTGPTGELFF.

This CDR3 is CASSPPGSNTEAFF. This rearrangement joins TRBV3-2 to TRBJ1-1; without DNA, the TCRdb call of TRBD1 cannot be checked. TRBV3-2 has pseudogene status. This CDR3 region has 14 residues.

The chain combines TRBV28 with TRBJ2-5; as DNA is missing, the TRBD1 call by TCRdb cannot be tested. This CDR3 region has 20 residues. Germline V gene sequence: CDR1 MDHEN, CDR2 SYDVKM. The CDR3 reads CASSLFKVAPKRQSQETQYF.

This chain uses TRBV6-4 with TRBJ2-1. The CDR3 consists of 15 residues. The germline gives CDR1 MRHNA, CDR2 SNTAGT. This chain's CDR3 is CASSDSRGLNNEQFF.

J is TRBJ2-7 and V is TRBV28; the TCRdb D gene call, TRBD1, has no DNA to confirm it. The CDR3 is 13 amino acids. Germline loops: CDR1 MDHEN, CDR2 SYDVKM. CDR3 residues: CASTRASIYEQYF.

The genes are TRBV7-9 and TRBJ1-2; TCRdb indicates TRBD1, and absent DNA this call remains unverified. The germline V gene encodes CDR1 SEHNR and CDR2 FQNEAQ (reference sequence). The CDR3 has 13 residues. CDR3 sequence: CASSPAGEQGYTF.

The chain has TRBV6-2 or TRBV6-3 and TRBJ2-1; without DNA, the TCRdb call of TRBD2 cannot be checked. The germline gives CDR1 MNHEY, CDR2 SVGEGT. The CDR3 is 11 residues long. The CDR3 is CASSYSGWTFF.

The CDR3: CASSVGLAPRFF. This rearrangement joins TRBV19 to TRBJ2-1; TCRdb proposes TRBD2, but this gene call is untestable without DNA. Germline-derived CDR1 and CDR2 are LNHDA and SQIVND (reference sequence). The CDR3 is made up of 12 amino acids.